This TCR beta chain was retrieved from a study of cytomegalovirus exposure and HLA in healthy donors. Points from the study as a whole: As confirmed in vitro, three CMV-associated chains were specific for CMV antigens. When a later analysis compared HLA-associated TCR beta chains with equally common others, the HLA-associated chains turned out to be more clonally expanded and to have lower generation probabilities. A later analysis reportedly found that, within productive TCRs, an Asian-associated ancestry cluster had fewer N-insertions than the mean observed across the approximately 700 donors.

A multiplex PCR was run with 60 Vbeta primers and 13 Jbeta primers. TCRdb's copy holds only in-frame clones and misses some; the assay was immunoSEQ multiplex PCR. Of some 150,000 clones listed, 80% to 90% are singletons. Comments on this clone: Its cognate antigen is unknown.

Specimen: PBMCs. The TCR sequence derives from a boy aged 2-15 years in good health and CMV-seronegative.

In nucleotides, the CDR3 is TGTGCCAACCCGGGACAGGGTTTATGCGAGCAGTACTTC. Translated: CANPGQGLCEQYF. The chain employs TRBV11-3 and TRBJ2-5; 9 bases match TRBD1. The J call may be faulty, since TRBJ2-7 better matches the DNA end. The CDR3 sequence is 13 residues long. Germline V CDR1 and CDR2: SGHNT, YENEEA.